These 6 T cell receptor beta chains originate from one sample sequenced in a study of T cells in Graves' hyperthyroidism and ophthalmopathy. Using RNA transcripts as the source, TCR beta CDR3 regions were amplified. An initial round of RT-PCR targeting the TCR CDR3 relied on the HTBI primer set. TCRdb recomputed calls from the multiplex PCR reads with MiXCR, one row per CDR3 protein. Counted here are 550,000 to 600,000 distinct CDR3 sequences, 46% occurring once; the ten biggest clones make up around 20%. Sequencing was performed on peripheral blood or thyroid tissue (not recorded which). The receptor set was obtained from an adult woman with Graves' disease, either hyperthyroidism or ophthalmopathy (not recorded which).

V gene TRBV15 combines with J gene TRBJ1-5, with D maybe TRBD1 (5 bases). Trimming took off 7 bases at V and 2 bases at J, with 9 bases between the two ends. Germline V gene lookup returns CDR1 LNHNV and CDR2 YYDKDF (reference sequence). This CDR3 contains 13 residues. CDR3 sequence: CATNLGGNQPQHF. In DNA, the CDR3 is TGTGCCACCAACTTGGGGGGCAATCAGCCCCAGCATTTT. The variable domain in full, completed from reference TRBV15 and TRBJ1-5, reads DAMVIQNPRYQVTQFGKPVTLSCSQTLNHNVMYWYQQKSSQAPKLLFHYYDKDFNNEADTPDNFQSRRPNTSFCFLDIRSPGLGDTAMYLCATNLGGNQPQHFGDGTRLSIL.

This clonotype was observed many times. The CDR3: CASSTWGVEKLFF. CDR3 in DNA: TGTGCCAGCAGCACGTGGGGGGTTGAAAAACTGTTTTTT. The chain recombines TRBV7-9 with TRBJ1-4; D perhaps matches TRBD1 (5 bases). This CDR3 region has 13 residues. The V and J ends lost 5 bases and 7 bases respectively, with 11 bases between them. Per germline, CDR1 SEHNR and CDR2 FQNEAQ (reference sequence).

This chain joins TRBV12-3 or TRBV12-4 and TRBJ2-3; 14 nucleotides align to TRBD2. V dropped 6 bases and J dropped 4; count of bases not matched to a gene: 9. The CDR3 runs to 17 residues. CDR3 nucleotides: TGTGCCAGCAGACCCGGGACTAGCGGGAGTCTCCCAGATACGCAGTATTTT. Its protein product is CASRPGTSGSLPDTQYF.

This clonotype has a handful of counts. The chain recombines TRBV19 with TRBJ2-7; the D is unclear. V was clipped by 5 bases and J by 6 bases, with 17 bases between them. The CDR3 runs to 14 residues. Germline CDR1 reads LNHDA; CDR2 reads SQIVND (reference sequence). CDR3 sequence (DNA): TGTGCCAGTAGTTCCCAAACCTCCTCGACCGAGCAGTACTTC. Translated: CASSSQTSSTEQYF.

This clonotype was counted at least ten times. This chain uses TRBV10-3 with TRBJ2-5, with TRBD2 matching over 10 bases. V lost 2 bases and J lost 4; bases outside the gene matches: 7. This CDR3 spans 16 amino acids. The germline V gene encodes CDR1 ENHRY and CDR2 SYGVKD. The CDR3 region has the DNA TGTGCCATCAGTGAGGCGCTAGCGGGAGCGGGAGAGACCCAGTACTTC. Protein sequence: CAISEALAGAGETQYF.

This clonotype was observed a few times. V gene TRBV6-4 combines with J gene TRBJ1-1, with D unclear. Per germline, CDR1 MRHNA and CDR2 SNTAGT. The CDR3 runs to 11 residues. The V and J ends lost 5 bases and 11 bases respectively, with 12 bases between them. This CDR3 reads CASSNLARAFF. The CDR3 region has the DNA TGTGCCAGCAGTAACCTAGCCCGGGCTTTCTTT.